This T cell receptor beta chain was documented in a study of T cell changes during pregnancy in multiple sclerosis. The CDR3 extends over 15 amino acids. Germline V gives CDR1 SGHRS, CDR2 YFSETQ. Trimming at V came to 3 bases and at J to 2 bases, leaving 6 bases not matched to a gene. The method was immunoSEQ multiplex PCR; TCRdb's version includes in-frame clones alone and lacks a portion of them. The sample yields over 40,000 clones, under 90% seen once. A few counts support this clone. The sequence was obtained from a female donor in good health, enrolled as a control in a pregnancy study. The input for sequencing was peripheral blood, taken in the second trimester of pregnancy. The chain recombines TRBV5-1 with TRBJ1-2, with 8 bases identical to TRBD1. This CDR3 reads CASSSTGTGNYGYTF. The CDR3 nucleotides are TGCGCCAGCAGCTCGACCGGGACAGGAAACTATGGCTACACCTTC.